These 20 T cell receptor beta chains originate from one sample sequenced in a study of radiation and T cells in renal cell carcinoma. Profiled with immunoSEQ multiplex PCR; TCRdb holds only in-frame clones, not every one. The sample lists 150,000 or so clones; about 88% were seen once. The time point: baseline pretreatment blood. The treatment here: 15 Gy SBRT to primary tumor, nephrectomy 4 weeks later. The material was blood, obtained from a patient whose treatment included radiotherapy and nephrectomy. Receptors originate from a woman aged 50 to 60 with renal cell carcinoma.

The chain carries TRBV7-2 and TRBJ2-7, with unresolved D. The CDR3 is 15 amino acids. The V and J ends lost 3 bases and 5 bases respectively, with 17 bases between them. The germline gives CDR1 SGHTA, CDR2 FQGNSA. The CDR3 sequence: CASSFLPWTTNEQYF. The CDR3 DNA follows: TGTGCCAGCAGCTTTCTACCGTGGACCACTAACGAGCAGTACTTC.

The chain joins TRBV9 to TRBJ2-1; 9 bases align to TRBD2. The CDR3 consists of 16 residues. Germline CDR1 and CDR2: SGDLS and YYNGEE. The ends lost 4 bases at V and 0 bases at J; junction bases unmatched: 5. CDR3 residues: CASSLSGGSSYNEQFF. The DNA of the CDR3 is TGTGCCAGCAGCTTAAGCGGGGGGAGCTCCTACAATGAGCAGTTCTTC.

The CDR3 DNA follows: TGTGCCAGCAGCTTAGCGCTAACTAGCGGGGGCCGCAGAGAGACCCAGTACTTC. Translated: CASSLALTSGGRRETQYF. The chain couples TRBV7-2 to TRBJ2-5, with TRBD2 matching 11 bases. Germline trimming cut 0 bases from V and 4 bases from J; bases unmatched to any gene: 10. Germline V gives CDR1 SGHTA, CDR2 FQGNSA. The CDR3 covers 18 residues.

The V call is TRBV29-1, the J call TRBJ1-1, with 7 bases identical to TRBD1. Trimming cost V 4 bases and J 1 base; bases outside gene matches: 6. The CDR3 covers 14 residues. Germline lookup yields CDR1 SQVTM and CDR2 ANQGSEA. CDR3 coding DNA: TGCAGCGTTGGAGGGGGCATCGGGAACACTGAAGCTTTCTTT. Translating gives CSVGGGIGNTEAFF.

The rearrangement uses TRBV11-1 and TRBJ1-1; D unresolved. The V gene's germline CDR1 is SGHAT and CDR2 FQDESV (reference sequence). V dropped 1 base and J dropped 5 bases, with 14 bases sitting between them. The CDR3 has 15 amino acids. As DNA, the CDR3 is TGTGCCAGCAGCTTAGACCCAGACATCGGGACTGAAGCTTTCTTT. Amino acid sequence: CASSLDPDIGTEAFF.

The chain joins TRBV7-9 to TRBJ2-3, with D possibly TRBD2 on 6 matching bases. The V gene lost 5 bases and the J gene lost 8 bases, with 14 bases spanning the gap. Germline assignment: CDR1 SEHNR and CDR2 FQNEAQ (reference sequence). CDR3 length equals 13 residues. CDR3 sequence: CASSPGGGGTQYF. The CDR3 DNA is TGTGCCAGCAGCCCCGGGGGTGGCGGTACGCAGTATTTT. The complete variable domain, with remaining parts taken from reference TRBV7-9 and TRBJ2-3, reads DTGVSQNPRHKITKRGQNVTFRCDPISEHNRLYWYRQTLGQGPEFLTYFQNEAQLEKSRLLSDRFSAERPKGSFSTLEIQRTEQGDSAMYLCASSPGGGGTQYFGPGTRLTVL.

A few counts support this clone. V and J are TRBV4-1 and TRBJ2-4; 7 nucleotides match TRBD1. With V trimmed by 5 bases and J by 10 bases, 11 bases remained unmatched. The germline V gene has CDR1 MGHRA and CDR2 YSYEKL. The CDR3 loop spans 14 amino acids. CDR3 region: CASSARDSFRIQYF. For the CDR3, the DNA is TGCGCCAGCAGCGCCCGGGACAGCTTCAGAATTCAGTACTTC.

The rearrangement uses TRBV2 and TRBJ2-7; weak D call: TRBD1 (6 bases). The ends were cut back, 8 bases at V and 4 bases at J, with 18 bases in the middle. The CDR3 contains 14 residues. Germline assignment: CDR1 SNHLY and CDR2 FYNNEI. CDR3 protein: CASSTGTPFYEQYF. Here the CDR3 DNA reads TGTGCCAGCTCGACCGGGACACCGTTTTACGAGCAGTACTTC.

This chain joins TRBV2 and TRBJ1-1; D is uncertain. This CDR3 region has 15 residues. V lost 8 bases, J lost 2 bases, and 18 bases lay in between. Germline loops: CDR1 SNHLY, CDR2 FYNNEI. The CDR3 region is CASWREQLGNTEAFF. The CDR3 DNA is TGTGCCAGCTGGAGGGAGCAGCTTGGTAACACTGAAGCTTTCTTT. The complete variable domain, with remaining parts taken from reference TRBV2 and TRBJ1-1, reads EPEVTQTPSHQVTQMGQEVILRCVPISNHLYFYWYRQILGQKVEFLVSFYNNEISEKSEIFDDQFSVERPDGSNFTLKIRSTKLEDSAMYFCASWREQLGNTEAFFGQGTRLTVV.

This chain uses TRBV7-2 with TRBJ2-3, with TRBD2 identical over 7 bases. Per germline, CDR1 SGHTA and CDR2 FQGNSA. V lost 0 bases to trimming and J lost 4 bases; unmatched junction nucleotides: 4. The CDR3 has 15 amino acids. The CDR3 nucleotides read TGTGCCAGCAGCTTAGCGGGGGGGGTCCCAGATACGCAGTATTTT. This sequence encodes CASSLAGGVPDTQYF. Full variable domain (outside the CDR3, taken from reference TRBV7-2 and TRBJ2-3): GAGVSQSPSNKVTEKGKDVELRCDPISGHTALYWYRQSLGQGLEFLIYFQGNSAPDKSGLPSDRFSAERTGGSVSTLTIQRTQQEDSAVYLCASSLAGGVPDTQYFGPGTRLTVL.

This rearrangement joins TRBV29-1 to TRBJ2-5, with unresolved D. With 6 bases removed from V and 1 base from J, the gap between germline ends came to 12 bases. The CDR3 consists of 13 residues. Germline V CDR1 and CDR2: SQVTM, ANQGSEA. CDR3 sequence (DNA): TGCAGCGTCGCCCCCAGGTTCCAAGAGACCCAGTACTTC. It encodes CSVAPRFQETQYF.

The chain is built from TRBV7-9 and TRBJ2-6; D is unresolved. V was trimmed by 2 bases and J by 0 bases, leaving 8 bases between them. Germline V gene sequence: CDR1 SEHNR, CDR2 FQNEAQ (reference sequence). The CDR3 is 16 amino acids. The CDR3 sequence is CASSLNTASGANVLTF. Written as DNA, the CDR3 is TGTGCCAGCAGCTTAAACACAGCCTCTGGGGCCAACGTCCTGACTTTC.

This rearrangement joins TRBV14 to TRBJ2-5; either TRBD1 or TRBD2 may supply D (6 bases each). The CDR3 contains 16 residues. The ends were cut back, 4 bases at V and 2 bases at J, with 17 bases in the middle. Looked up from germline, CDR1 is SGHDN and CDR2 is FVKESK. The CDR3 DNA sequence: TGTGCCAGCAGCCGACAATCGGGGGCGCTTCAAGAGACCCAGTACTTC. Translated: CASSRQSGALQETQYF.

The chain has TRBV14 and TRBJ2-3; D is unclear. The CDR3 runs 11 residues. Germline V lookup: CDR1 SGHDN, CDR2 FVKESK. Trimming took 3 bases from V and 8 from J, leaving 6 bases between them. The CDR3 nucleotides read TGTGCCAGCAGCCATGGCACTACGCAGTATTTT. Protein sequence: CASSHGTTQYF.

The rearrangement uses TRBV2 and TRBJ1-2; tentative D call: TRBD1 (5 bases). This CDR3 region has 14 residues. V dropped 7 bases and J dropped 4 bases, with 16 bases sitting between them. Germline CDR1 reads SNHLY; CDR2 reads FYNNEI. The CDR3 sequence: CASTRDGGGYGYTF. The CDR3 nucleotides read TGTGCCAGCACCCGGGACGGCGGGGGCTATGGCTACACCTTC.

The chain carries TRBV9 and TRBJ1-2; 7 bases are a match to TRBD1. The V segment lost 0 bases and the J segment 8 bases; nucleotides outside the gene matches: 13. The CDR3 spans 16 residues. CDR1 and CDR2 (germline): SGDLS, YYNGEE. In DNA, the CDR3 is TGTGCCAGCAGCGTAGGACAGGGTCCCCTTGTGGACGGCTACACCTTC. Translation gives CASSVGQGPLVDGYTF. Supplemented by reference TRBV9 and TRBJ1-2, the full variable domain reads DSGVTQTPKHLITATGQRVTLRCSPRSGDLSVYWYQQSLDQGLQFLIQYYNGEERAKGNILERFSAQQFPDLHSELNLSSLELGDSALYFCASSVGQGPLVDGYTFGSGTRLTVV.

The chain couples TRBV9 to TRBJ1-5, with D maybe TRBD1 (5 bases). The germline V and J ends were trimmed by 1 base and 0 bases, with 8 bases remaining between them. Germline V gene lookup returns CDR1 SGDLS and CDR2 YYNGEE. CDR3 length: 15 amino acids. The CDR3 DNA reads TGTGCCAGCAGCGTAACAGGTAATAGCAATCAGCCCCAGCATTTT. As protein: CASSVTGNSNQPQHF.

A few counts support this clone. DNA for the CDR3: TGTGCCAGTAGTATAGAGAGTGGGACAGGCAATCAGCCCCAGCATTTT. Translation: CASSIESGTGNQPQHF. J is TRBJ1-5 and V is TRBV19, with 7 bases fitting TRBD1. There are 16 residues in the CDR3. Germline-derived CDR1 and CDR2 are LNHDA and SQIVND (reference sequence). The J segment lost 2 bases and the V segment lost 0 bases, leaving 4 bases of the junction unmatched.

The chain uses TRBV2 and TRBJ2-5; D gene unclear. CDR1 SNHLY and CDR2 FYNNEI come from the germline V gene. This CDR3 spans 11 amino acids. Trimming removed 2 bases at V and 7 bases at J, with 5 bases between. CDR3 loop: CASSEMGTQYF. The DNA of the CDR3 is TGTGCCAGCAGTGAAATGGGGACCCAGTACTTC.

The rearrangement uses TRBV5-1 and TRBJ2-5, with D maybe TRBD2 (5 bases). The CDR3 covers 14 residues. The germline V gene encodes CDR1 SGHRS and CDR2 YFSETQ. Trimming removed 0 bases at V and 5 bases at J, with 11 bases between. The CDR3 protein is CASSLGGVSETQYF. CDR3 in DNA: TGCGCCAGCAGCTTGGGGGGAGTCTCGGAGACCCAGTACTTC.